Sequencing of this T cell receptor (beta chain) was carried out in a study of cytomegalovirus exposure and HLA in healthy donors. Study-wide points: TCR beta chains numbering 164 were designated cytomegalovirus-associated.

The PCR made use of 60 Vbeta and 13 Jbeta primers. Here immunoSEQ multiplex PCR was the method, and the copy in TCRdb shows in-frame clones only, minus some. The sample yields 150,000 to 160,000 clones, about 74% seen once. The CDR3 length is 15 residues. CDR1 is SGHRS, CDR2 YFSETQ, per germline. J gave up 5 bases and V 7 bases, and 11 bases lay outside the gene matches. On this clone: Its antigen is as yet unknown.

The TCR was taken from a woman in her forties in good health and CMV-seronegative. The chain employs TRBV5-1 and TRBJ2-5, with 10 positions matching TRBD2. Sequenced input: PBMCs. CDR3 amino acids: CASGLAGAPGETQYF. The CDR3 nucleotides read TGCGCCAGCGGCCTAGCGGGAGCCCCGGGGGAGACCCAGTACTTC.